The 17 T cell receptor beta chains below all came from one sample that was sequenced in a study of beta chain features in type 1 diabetes. Of the isolated RNA, all was reverse transcribed, and so the sequenced material was expressed TCRB transcripts. TCRdb keeps only in-frame clones here, not all; method: immunoSEQ multiplex PCR. The sample lists about 150,000 clones; around 8% were seen once. Sample: central memory CD4+ T cells from blood. The origin of the receptors is a man between 18 and 29 years old in good health.

The J gene is TRBJ1-2, the V gene TRBV5-4; D is perhaps TRBD1 (6 bases). Germline V gives CDR1 SGHNT, CDR2 YYREEE (reference sequence). Trimming left V 4 bases short and J 8 bases short, with 18 bases between. The CDR3 covers 14 residues. CDR3 nucleotide sequence: TGTGCCAGCAGCCGCCCCCCGGGGGGGCGAGGCTACACCTTC. Translating gives CASSRPPGGRGYTF.

This clone was observed a handful of times. The V gene is TRBV29-1, the J gene TRBJ1-5, with D possibly TRBD1 on 5 matching bases. Trimming pared 4 bases from V and 9 bases from J, leaving 22 bases between. This CDR3 has 15 amino acids. CDR1 SQVTM and CDR2 ANQGSEA come from the germline V gene. The CDR3 nucleotides are TGCAGCGTTGTCCCTCAAGGGGCGCGGGGTGGGCCCCAGCATTTT. This codes for CSVVPQGARGGPQHF. The full variable domain, with the rest looked up from reference TRBV29-1 and TRBJ1-5, is SAVISQKPSRDICQRGTSLTIQCQVDSQVTMMFWYRQQPGQSLTLIATANQGSEATYESGFVIDKFPISRPNLTFSTLTVSNMSPEDSSIYLCSVVPQGARGGPQHFGDGTRLSIL.

The V gene is TRBV6-4, the J gene TRBJ2-6; possibly TRBD1 for D (5 bases). Germline-derived CDR1 and CDR2 are MRHNA and SNTAGT. Trimming cost V 2 bases and J 0 bases, with 11 bases left between them. This CDR3 comprises 17 residues. CDR3 sequence: CASSDRGGFSGANVLTF. The CDR3 DNA sequence: TGTGCCAGCAGTGACAGGGGCGGATTCTCTGGGGCCAACGTCCTGACTTTC.

V gene TRBV7-8 combines with J gene TRBJ2-5; 12 bases line up with TRBD2. Trimming took 2 bases from V and 4 from J; bases not matched to a gene: 8. This CDR3 comprises 17 residues. Germline CDR1 is SGHVS and CDR2 is FQNEAQ. The CDR3 spells CASSLISTSGGGETQYF. The CDR3 coding sequence is TGTGCCAGCAGCTTAATTTCGACTAGCGGGGGCGGAGAGACCCAGTACTTC.

This clone came up many times. This rearrangement joins TRBV10-3 to TRBJ2-4; a possible D gene is TRBD1 (5 bases). Germline values: CDR1 ENHRY, CDR2 SYGVKD. Trimming took 10 bases from V and 0 from J, leaving 13 bases between them. CDR3 length: 14 amino acids. Here the CDR3 DNA reads TGTGCCACCACAGGTGATTTAGCCAAAAACATTCAGTACTTC. As protein: CATTGDLAKNIQYF.

The rearrangement links TRBV9 to TRBJ2-7; TRBD1 matches at 11 bases. Germline values: CDR1 SGDLS, CDR2 YYNGEE. The trim removed 5 bases at V and 6 bases at J, leaving 7 bases unmatched. The CDR3 sequence is 14 residues long. CDR3 nucleotides: TGTGCCAGCAGTAGCCGGGACAGGGGGGTCGAGCAGTACTTC. Its protein product is CASSSRDRGVEQYF.

The chain employs TRBV7-9 and TRBJ2-2; no clear D gene. This CDR3 has 12 amino acids. CDR1 SEHNR and CDR2 FQNEAQ come from the germline V gene (reference sequence). V was shortened by 5 bases and J by 5 bases, with 6 bases between the two germline ends. Here the CDR3 reads CASSPRTGELFF. Written as DNA, the CDR3 is TGTGCCAGCAGCCCCAGGACCGGGGAGCTGTTTTTT.

Here the CDR3 reads CASSSNSGGETQYF. CDR3 nucleotides: TGTGCCAGCAGCTCAAATAGCGGGGGGGAGACCCAGTACTTC. The chain employs TRBV7-2 and TRBJ2-5; 10 nucleotides match TRBD2. The CDR3 sequence is 14 residues long. Trimming took 4 bases from V and 5 from J; bases not matched to a gene: 4. Looked up from germline, CDR1 is SGHTA and CDR2 is FQGNSA.

This clone was counted a few times. The chain recombines TRBV10-3 with TRBJ2-2, with 10 bases matching TRBD2. The germline V gene encodes CDR1 ENHRY and CDR2 SYGVKD. Trimming took 6 bases from V and 4 from J; bases not matched to a gene: 2. This CDR3 contains 14 residues. The DNA for the CDR3 is TGTGCCATCAGCCTAGCGGGAGCCACCGGGGAGCTGTTTTTT. Its protein is CAISLAGATGELFF.

The rearrangement joins TRBV28 to TRBJ2-3, with TRBD1 as a possible D gene (6 bases). CDR1 and CDR2 from the germline V gene are MDHEN and SYDVKM. V lost 6 bases and J lost 6, with 16 bases in between. The CDR3 runs to 14 residues. Here the CDR3 reads CASSVAGVADTQYF. In DNA form, the CDR3 reads TGTGCCAGCAGCGTGGCAGGGGTCGCGGATACGCAGTATTTT.

This chain connects TRBV5-1 to TRBJ2-5, with 9 positions matching TRBD2. The CDR3 runs 16 residues. The ends lost 2 bases at V and 4 bases at J; junction bases unmatched: 9. The germline CDR1 and CDR2 sequences are SGHRS and YFSETQ. The chain's CDR3 is CASSFSGGAVRETQYF. The CDR3 region has the DNA TGCGCCAGCAGCTTTAGCGGGGGCGCGGTACGAGAGACCCAGTACTTC.

This chain links TRBV10-3 with TRBJ2-1; 9 positions agree with TRBD2. This CDR3 has 13 residues. With 10 bases clipped from V and 3 bases from J, the junction kept 4 bases outside the gene matches. Germline lookup yields CDR1 ENHRY and CDR2 SYGVKD. The CDR3 bases are TGTGCCACGCGGGGGGGGAACTACAATGAGCAGTTCTTC. Its translation: CATRGGNYNEQFF.

This sequence joins TRBV2 and TRBJ1-1; 7 nucleotides agree with TRBD1. Unmatched junction bases numbered 7, after V lost 2 bases and J lost 4 bases. This CDR3 has 15 residues. The germline V gene has CDR1 SNHLY and CDR2 FYNNEI. This CDR3 is CASSENRGRVTEAFF. The CDR3 nucleotides read TGTGCCAGCAGTGAAAATAGGGGGCGGGTCACTGAAGCTTTCTTT.

V gene TRBV5-1 combines with J gene TRBJ2-2, with D perhaps TRBD2 (6 bases). Trimming removed 6 bases at V and 2 bases at J, with 11 bases between. Per the germline V gene, CDR1 is SGHRS and CDR2 is YFSETQ. The length of the CDR3 is 14 residues. The CDR3 coding sequence is TGCGCCAGCACCGGGACTGTTAACACCGGGGAGCTGTTTTTT. It specifies CASTGTVNTGELFF.

This clone has more than one count but fewer than ten. The gene calls are TRBV9 and TRBJ2-5; perhaps TRBD1 as D (6 bases). Trimming cost V 0 bases and J 0 bases, with 12 bases left between them. The germline V gene encodes CDR1 SGDLS and CDR2 YYNGEE. The CDR3 is 16 residues long. Here the CDR3 reads CASSVVGAAYQETQYF. For the CDR3, the DNA is TGTGCCAGCAGCGTAGTGGGGGCGGCCTACCAAGAGACCCAGTACTTC.

The table lists this clone with many counts. The chain employs TRBV7-9 and TRBJ1-1, with D possibly TRBD1 on 5 matching bases. Trimming removed 5 bases from V and 3 bases from J, with 16 bases in between. In germline, CDR1 is SEHNR, CDR2 FQNEAQ (reference sequence). CDR3 size: 15 residues. The CDR3 is CASSARGNSDTEAFF. As DNA, the CDR3 is TGTGCCAGCAGCGCACGGGGGAACAGCGACACTGAAGCTTTCTTT.

The gene calls are TRBV2 and TRBJ2-7; D is ambiguous. This CDR3 comprises 11 residues. Germline CDR1 SNHLY, CDR2 FYNNEI. V was pared by 8 bases and J by 5 bases, with 10 bases between. The CDR3: CASRYGDEQYF. In DNA form, the CDR3 reads TGTGCCAGCCGTTACGGAGACGAGCAGTACTTC.